The 5 T cell receptor beta chains below were found in one sample sequenced in a study of human T cells and chemical hapten exposure. Specified time point: healthy volunteer bleed at 2 weeks. RNA extraction used unfractionated whole blood as the source of total RNA. TCRdb reprocessed the RACE reads via MiXCR and lists one record per CDR3 protein. The table lists about 130,000 distinct CDR3 sequences, around 8.3% of them singletons, with 1.5% to 2% in the top ten. Sequencing was done on a sample of whole blood. The receptors derive from a male donor in good health. Some clones in this sample may be carry-over from other donors' samples.

There are many counts of this clonotype. This chain joins TRBV27 and TRBJ2-1; 8 nucleotides line up with TRBD2. V shed 6 bases and J 8 bases; nucleotides not matched to a gene: 15. The CDR3 spans 16 residues. CDR1 is MNHEY and CDR2 is SMNVEV in the germline V gene (reference sequence). The CDR3 region is CASSLASGGAYDEQFF. The CDR3 region has the DNA TGTGCCAGCAGCTTAGCCTCGGGGGGGGCGTATGATGAGCAGTTCTTC.

Ten or more counts support this clonotype. The V and J genes are TRBV7-2 and TRBJ2-7; the D gene is possibly TRBD2 (6 bases). CDR1 is SGHTA, CDR2 FQGNSA, per germline. The germline V and J ends were trimmed by 1 base and 1 base, with 11 bases remaining between them. CDR3 length: 15 residues. The CDR3 loop is CASSLVGGGSYEQYF. The DNA for the CDR3 is TGTGCCAGCAGCTTAGTGGGCGGAGGGTCCTACGAGCAGTACTTC.

This clonotype was seen repeatedly, ten times or more. The J gene is TRBJ1-4, the V gene TRBV4-3; 7 positions agree with TRBD1. The V gene's germline CDR1 is LGHNA and CDR2 YSLEER. V shed 0 bases, J shed 5 bases, and the junction held 12 bases outside the gene matches. This CDR3 spans 18 amino acids. CDR3 coding DNA: TGCGCCAGCAGCCAAGATAGGGAGAACAGGGGAATCAATGAAAAACTGTTTTTT. Translating it yields CASSQDRENRGINEKLFF.

This clonotype was seen more than once but under ten times. V gene TRBV20-1 combines with J gene TRBJ1-1; TRBD1 matches 10 bases. Germline CDR1 DFQATT, CDR2 SNEGSKA (reference sequence). This CDR3 contains 14 residues. Trimming removed 6 bases from V and 4 bases from J; junction bases left unmatched: 8. The CDR3, as DNA: TGCAGTGCAACCGACAGGGGGCAAGGCACTGAAGCTTTCTTT. Protein: CSATDRGQGTEAFF.

This clonotype has only a few counts. The genes are TRBV20-1 and TRBJ2-7, with 7 bases aligning to TRBD1. J was trimmed by 4 bases and V by 2 bases; bases with no gene match: 5. The CDR3 spans 13 residues. Per the germline V gene, CDR1 is DFQATT and CDR2 is SNEGSKA (reference sequence). The chain's CDR3 is CSARLQGRYEQYF. For the CDR3, the DNA is TGCAGTGCTAGACTACAGGGGAGATACGAGCAGTACTTC.